The 11 T cell receptor beta chains below all came from one sample that was sequenced in a study of blood T cell repertoires in COVID-19. Clones were read by immunoSEQ multiplex PCR, and TCRdb kept only the in-frame ones, dropping some. The sample has about 90,000 clones, less than 85% seen once. Sequencing used peripheral blood. Receptor source: a woman aged 70 to 79 with acute or convalescent COVID-19.

This clone was observed once. This chain connects TRBV10-3 to TRBJ2-3; no firm D call. Trimming cost V 3 bases and J 7 bases, with 5 bases left between them. Germline V lookup: CDR1 ENHRY, CDR2 SYGVKD. This CDR3 region has 11 residues. In DNA, the CDR3 is TGTGCCATCAGTGATTTAAATACGCAGTATTTT. Its translation: CAISDLNTQYF.

This clone was observed once. The chain has TRBV12-3 or TRBV12-4 and TRBJ1-2; D gene uncertain. This CDR3 contains 13 residues. V lost 0 bases to trimming and J lost 7 bases, with 9 bases between them. The CDR3 DNA sequence: TGTGCCAGCAGTTTAGCGCAGGTCGCTGGCTACACCTTC. Its translation: CASSLAQVAGYTF.

The chain's CDR3 is CASSGQAGNSPLHF. The CDR3 bases are TGTGCCAGCAGTGGCCAGGCCGGTAATTCACCCCTCCACTTT. The chain uses TRBV2 and TRBJ1-6; the D is unclear. The CDR3 runs to 14 residues. Germline loops: CDR1 SNHLY, CDR2 FYNNEI. Trimming removed 4 bases from V and 6 bases from J, with 10 bases in between.

This sequence joins TRBV6-2 or TRBV6-3 and TRBJ2-1; TRBD1 matches 8 bases. The CDR3 is 15 residues long. J lost 4 bases, V lost 2 bases, and 4 bases had no gene match. Germline values: CDR1 MNHEY, CDR2 SVGEGT. The CDR3 coding sequence is TGTGCCAGCAGTTACACCGGGACAGGTTACAATGAGCAGTTCTTC. It specifies CASSYTGTGYNEQFF.

The chain recombines TRBV4-1 with TRBJ1-2; 7 bases map to TRBD1. Germline V CDR1 and CDR2: MGHRA, YSYEKL. CDR3 length: 15 residues. Trimming cost V 3 bases and J 0 bases; bases outside gene matches: 4. Here the CDR3 DNA reads TGCGCCAGCAGCCAGGGGGACAGAACTAACTATGGCTACACCTTC. This sequence encodes CASSQGDRTNYGYTF.

The V gene is TRBV7-2, the J gene TRBJ2-3, with 7 bases aligning to TRBD1. This CDR3 is 15 amino acids long. The V segment lost 5 bases and the J segment 7 bases; nucleotides outside the gene matches: 12. Germline V gene sequence: CDR1 SGHTA, CDR2 FQGNSA. The chain's CDR3 is CASSPVWGQWNTQYF. As DNA, the CDR3 is TGTGCCAGCAGCCCCGTTTGGGGACAGTGGAATACGCAGTATTTT.

V is TRBV3-1 (or the pseudogene TRBV3-2) and J is TRBJ1-2, with a tentative D call TRBD1 (6 bases). The CDR3 sequence is 14 residues long. Looked up from germline, CDR1 is LGHDT and CDR2 is YNNKEL (reference sequence). Trimming pared 2 bases from V and 6 bases from J, leaving 13 bases between. The CDR3 sequence: CASSQRGGANGYTF. CDR3 sequence (DNA): TGTGCCAGCAGCCAACGGGGGGGCGCAAATGGCTACACCTTC.

V is TRBV19 and J is TRBJ2-7, with 10 nucleotides matching TRBD2. The CDR3 spans 15 residues. Looked up from germline, CDR1 is LNHDA and CDR2 is SQIVND (reference sequence). After removal of 6 bases from V and 3 bases from J, the junction contained 8 bases not matched to a gene. The CDR3: CASSPAGTSVYEQYF. The CDR3 bases are TGTGCCAGTAGCCCCGCCGGGACTAGCGTCTACGAGCAGTACTTC. The full variable domain, in which reference TRBV19 and TRBJ2-7 provide the parts outside the CDR3, is DGGITQSPKYLFRKEGQNVTLSCEQNLNHDAMYWYRQDPGQGLRLIYYSQIVNDFQKGDIAEGYSVSREKKESFPLTVTSAQKNPTAFYLCASSPAGTSVYEQYFGPGTRLTVT.

The rearrangement uses TRBV14 and TRBJ1-1, with unresolved D. The ends were cut back, 3 bases at V and 3 bases at J, with 14 bases in the middle. The germline CDR1 and CDR2 sequences are SGHDN and FVKESK. The CDR3 sequence is 15 residues long. The CDR3 nucleotides read TGTGCCAGCAGCCATAGGGCGGGCAGACACACTGAAGCTTTCTTT. Translating it yields CASSHRAGRHTEAFF.

The chain recombines TRBV29-1 with TRBJ1-1; D gene uncertain. This CDR3 comprises 13 residues. V was clipped by 7 bases and J by 1 base, with 13 bases between them. Looked up from germline, CDR1 is SQVTM and CDR2 is ANQGSEA. The CDR3 DNA is TGCAGCGCCGGGGTTTCTTGGAACACTGAAGCTTTCTTT. Its protein product is CSAGVSWNTEAFF.

The chain is built from TRBV13 and TRBJ2-1; TRBD2 matches 14 bases. J lost 0 bases, V lost 4 bases, and 20 bases had no gene match. The CDR3 consists of 23 residues. Per the germline V gene, CDR1 is PRHDT and CDR2 is FYEKMQ (reference sequence). CDR3 bases: TGTGCCAGCAGCTCACTCTCAACGGGAGGACTAGCGGGAGGTTACGACTCCTACAATGAGCAGTTCTTC. Translated, it gives CASSSLSTGGLAGGYDSYNEQFF.